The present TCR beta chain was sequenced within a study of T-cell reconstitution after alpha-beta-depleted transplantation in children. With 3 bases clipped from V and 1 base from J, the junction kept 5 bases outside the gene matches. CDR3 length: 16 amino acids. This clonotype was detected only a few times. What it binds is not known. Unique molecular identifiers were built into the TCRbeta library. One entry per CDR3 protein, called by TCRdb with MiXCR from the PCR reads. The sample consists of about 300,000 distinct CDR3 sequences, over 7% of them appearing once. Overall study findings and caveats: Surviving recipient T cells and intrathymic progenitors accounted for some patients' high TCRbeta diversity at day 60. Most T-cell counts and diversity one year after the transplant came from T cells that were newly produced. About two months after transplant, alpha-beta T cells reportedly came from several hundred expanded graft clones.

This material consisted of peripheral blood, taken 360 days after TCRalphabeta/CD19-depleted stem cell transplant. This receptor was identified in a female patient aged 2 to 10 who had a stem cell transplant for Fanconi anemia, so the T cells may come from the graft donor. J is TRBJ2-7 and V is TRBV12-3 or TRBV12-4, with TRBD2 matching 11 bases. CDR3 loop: CASSFYGTSGSYEQYF. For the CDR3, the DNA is TGTGCCAGCAGTTTCTACGGGACTAGCGGATCCTACGAGCAGTACTTC.